This T cell receptor beta chain was obtained from a study of blood T cell repertoires in COVID-19. The CDR3 covers 14 residues. From germline, CDR1 is MRHNA and CDR2 SNTAGT. The V end lost 5 bases, the J end lost 4 bases, and 13 bases lay between the germline ends. This clone was seen only once. The assay was immunoSEQ multiplex PCR, and TCRdb's table has in-frame clones only and misses some. The table includes roughly 98,000 clones, approximately 92% detected once. The chain has TRBV6-4 and TRBJ2-3; weak D call: TRBD2 (6 bases). This receptor was taken from a woman aged 55-70 years with active COVID-19. Sequenced sample: peripheral blood. The CDR3 region has the DNA TGTGCCAGCAGTTTGGAGGGGACGGCAGATACGCAGTATTTT. This translates into CASSLEGTADTQYF.